Below are 14 T cell receptor beta chains sequenced from a single sample in a study of blood T cell repertoires in COVID-19. Repertoires were generated with immunoSEQ multiplex PCR, while TCRdb's copy carries only in-frame clones and drops some. The sample holds roughly 200,000 clones; 80% to 90% are singletons and the top ten take roughly 8.7%. Sequencing was done on a sample of peripheral blood. The source is a man between 40 and 49 years old with active or convalescent COVID-19.

This clone was picked up a small number of times. This chain joins TRBV30 and TRBJ2-1, with 9 bases fitting TRBD2. The V and J ends lost 5 bases and 8 bases, in that order; junction bases with no gene match: 19. Germline V CDR1 and CDR2: GTSNPN, SVGIG (reference sequence). The CDR3 consists of 17 residues. CDR3 coding DNA: TGTGCCTGGGGCGAGGGAAGGGGATTTAGCGGGAGATATGAGCAGTTCTTC. Amino acid sequence: CAWGEGRGFSGRYEQFF.

Points on this clone: This may stem from a read error, because a much larger clone lies one nucleotide away. Different DNA sequences within this sample yield the same CDR3. The chain carries TRBV20-1 and TRBJ1-1, with 7 bases that match TRBD1. CDR3 size: 13 residues. After removal of 3 bases from V and 2 bases from J, the junction contained 3 bases not matched to a gene. Germline values: CDR1 DFQATT, CDR2 SNEGSKA (reference sequence). The CDR3: CSASWDRNTEAFF. The CDR3 DNA sequence: TGCAGTGCTAGTTGGGACAGAAACACTGAAGCTTTCTTT.

The rearrangement uses TRBV11-2 and TRBJ2-2; D not resolved. From germline, CDR1 is SGHAT and CDR2 FQNNGV. The CDR3 has 13 amino acids. Trimming removed 1 base at V and 4 bases at J, with 4 bases between. The CDR3 region has the DNA TGTGCCAGCAGCTTAGTAGCCACCGGGGAGCTGTTTTTT. It yields the protein CASSLVATGELFF.

The chain has TRBV4-1 and TRBJ2-3; D might be TRBD2 (7 bases). Germline loops: CDR1 MGHRA, CDR2 YSYEKL. V gave up 5 bases and J gave up 6 bases, with 18 bases separating them. CDR3 length: 15 amino acids. The CDR3 loop reads CASSIEGVGRDTQYF. CDR3 DNA: TGCGCCAGCAGCATTGAGGGGGTCGGGAGGGATACGCAGTATTTT.

A word on this clone: A junction boundary mismatches the germline segment, possibly from a read error. The CDR3 spells CASSERGGLHF. The CDR3 DNA is TGTGCCAGCAGTGAAAGGGGAGGGTTGCATTTT. The chain combines TRBV2 with TRBJ2-3; TRBD2 aligns across 7 bases. CDR3 length: 11 amino acids. Germline V lookup: CDR1 SNHLY, CDR2 FYNNEI.

This chain joins TRBV5-3 and TRBJ2-2; D gene unclear. TRBV5-3 is an ORF for which the function is uncertain. V was pared by 0 bases and J by 8 bases, with 2 bases between. The CDR3 has 11 amino acids. In DNA form, the CDR3 reads TGTGCCAGAAGCTTGGCAGGGGAGCTGTTTTTT. Protein sequence: CARSLAGELFF.

The chain combines TRBV19 with TRBJ1-1; 8 bases map to TRBD1. The CDR3 is 12 amino acids. CDR1 and CDR2 (germline): LNHDA, SQIVND (reference sequence). Trimming cost V 3 bases and J 7 bases; bases outside gene matches: 1. Here the CDR3 reads CASSIRGLEAFF. DNA for the CDR3: TGTGCCAGTAGTATCAGGGGGCTTGAAGCTTTCTTT.

This rearrangement joins TRBV6-5 to TRBJ1-1; 7 bases are a match to TRBD1. J was trimmed by 1 base and V by 7 bases; bases with no gene match: 6. The CDR3 runs to 14 residues. Germline assignment: CDR1 MNHEY and CDR2 SVGAGI. The CDR3 nucleotides are TGTGCCAGCAAAACCGGGACAGCGAACACTGAAGCTTTCTTT. Protein: CASKTGTANTEAFF.

V gene TRBV2 combines with J gene TRBJ2-5; 8 nucleotides agree with TRBD1. This CDR3 is 15 amino acids long. After removal of 5 bases from V and 1 base from J, the junction contained 6 bases not matched to a gene. CDR1 and CDR2 (germline): SNHLY, FYNNEI. CDR3 sequence (DNA): TGTGCCAGCAGTATCGACAGGGGCGGCCAAGAGACCCAGTACTTC. It translates to CASSIDRGGQETQYF.

The rearrangement joins TRBV9 to TRBJ2-1; 9 nucleotides align to TRBD1. Germline V lookup: CDR1 SGDLS, CDR2 YYNGEE. The V gene end was trimmed by 0 bases and the J gene end by 4 bases; junction bases not matched to a gene: 8. The CDR3 totals 17 residues. The CDR3 sequence is CASSVDVGQGRYNEQFF. DNA of the CDR3: TGTGCCAGCAGCGTAGACGTGGGACAGGGTAGGTACAATGAGCAGTTCTTC.

The chain links TRBV19 to TRBJ1-2, with 8 nucleotides matching TRBD1. Germline CDR1 and CDR2: LNHDA and SQIVND (reference sequence). J gave up 7 bases and V 8 bases, and 9 bases lay outside the gene matches. The CDR3 covers 13 residues. CDR3 sequence: CASGDRPRIGYTF. Here the CDR3 DNA reads TGTGCCAGTGGGGACAGGCCTCGTATTGGCTACACCTTC.

The chain combines TRBV6-6 with TRBJ1-6; tentatively, D is TRBD1 (6 bases). Between the trimmed V and J ends, which lost 2 bases and 7 bases, there was a span of 9 bases. The germline gives CDR1 MNHNY, CDR2 SVGAGI (reference sequence). There are 14 residues in the CDR3. The DNA for the CDR3 is TGTGCCAGCAGTTACGGACAGCTAAATTCACCCCTCCACTTT. It encodes CASSYGQLNSPLHF.

This clone was counted many times. The genes are TRBV6-5 and TRBJ1-5, with 9 bases fitting TRBD1. The germline gives CDR1 MNHEY, CDR2 SVGAGI. The trim removed 6 bases at V and 7 bases at J, leaving 1 base unmatched. This CDR3 comprises 12 residues. The CDR3 spells CASRTGGQPQHF. CDR3 DNA: TGTGCCAGCAGGACAGGGGGACAGCCCCAGCATTTT.

This clone was detected only a few times. This chain links TRBV10-3 with TRBJ2-5, with D possibly being TRBD2 (6 bases). V was clipped by 1 base and J by 2 bases, with 11 bases between them. CDR1 is ENHRY, CDR2 SYGVKD, per germline. The CDR3 extends over 15 amino acids. This CDR3 is CAISEYKGLQETQYF. The CDR3 DNA follows: TGTGCCATCAGTGAGTATAAGGGACTTCAAGAGACCCAGTACTTC.